The rows below give T cell receptor beta chains drawn from one sample of a study of T cells expressing NK-cell markers. TCRdb re-called the 5' RACE reads; one entry per CDR3 protein, DNA not given. The sample table sets out hundreds of thousands of distinct CDR3 sequences. The source material was blood T cells: a sorted CD56 or NKG2C T cell subset, CD4+ or CD8+ T cells, or bulk PBMC T cells (not recorded which). The receptor source for this set is a woman aged 18 to 75 in good health. Each CDR3 is given with its conserved first and last residue.

cdr3_aa: CASSLEAANTEAFF; j_call: TRBJ1-1; v_call: TRBV7-8
cdr3_aa: CASSTGPATNEKLFF; j_call: TRBJ1-4; v_call: TRBV7-2
cdr3_aa: CSAPPRVGTEAFF; j_call: TRBJ1-1; v_call: TRBV20-1
cdr3_aa: CSARDPGQGHTGELFF; j_call: TRBJ2-2; v_call: TRBV20-1
cdr3_aa: CASSLVGGREKLFF; j_call: TRBJ1-4; v_call: TRBV5-1
cdr3_aa: CASSLIRYQETQYF; j_call: TRBJ2-5; v_call: TRBV12-3/TRBV12-4
cdr3_aa: CASSLGARSGQPQHF; j_call: TRBJ1-5; v_call: TRBV7-2
cdr3_aa: CASRRTLNEKLFF; j_call: TRBJ1-4; v_call: TRBV6-1
cdr3_aa: CASSRALSYEQYF; j_call: TRBJ2-7; v_call: TRBV2
cdr3_aa: CASALGGWNEQFF; j_call: TRBJ2-1; v_call: TRBV2
cdr3_aa: CSVVGSPNEKLFF; j_call: TRBJ1-4; v_call: TRBV29-1
cdr3_aa: CSARDRGPQETQYF; j_call: TRBJ2-5; v_call: TRBV20-1
cdr3_aa: CASSPRTTQETQYF; j_call: TRBJ2-5; v_call: TRBV7-9
cdr3_aa: CASSWEQGAGIYNEQFF; j_call: TRBJ2-1; v_call: TRBV5-6
cdr3_aa: CSAREGLAAITGELFF; j_call: TRBJ2-2; v_call: TRBV20-1
cdr3_aa: CASSQDRTSIFNEQFF; j_call: TRBJ2-1; v_call: TRBV14
cdr3_aa: CASSQDPELWATEAFF; j_call: TRBJ1-1; v_call: TRBV4-3
cdr3_aa: CATSSTSGSQETQYF; j_call: TRBJ2-5; v_call: TRBV24-1
cdr3_aa: CSARREENIQYF; j_call: TRBJ2-4; v_call: TRBV20-1
cdr3_aa: CASSFAGTVQETQYF; j_call: TRBJ2-5; v_call: TRBV6-1
cdr3_aa: CASSSRWRGAYEQYF; j_call: TRBJ2-7; v_call: TRBV6-2/TRBV6-3
cdr3_aa: CASRSHTGELFF; j_call: TRBJ2-2; v_call: TRBV6-2/TRBV6-3
cdr3_aa: CASSLAREKLFF; j_call: TRBJ1-4; v_call: TRBV7-9
cdr3_aa: CASSLPTSGDTDTQYF; j_call: TRBJ2-3; v_call: TRBV7-2
cdr3_aa: CASSADTGSPLHF; j_call: TRBJ1-6; v_call: TRBV19
cdr3_aa: CASSGWTGELFF; j_call: TRBJ2-2; v_call: TRBV2
cdr3_aa: CASSLVRGGNEQYF; j_call: TRBJ2-7; v_call: TRBV5-6
cdr3_aa: CASSLVIDNEQFF; j_call: TRBJ2-1; v_call: TRBV5-4
cdr3_aa: CASSPPLTSGFQETQYF; j_call: TRBJ2-5; v_call: TRBV7-2